This TCR beta chain was captured in a study of T cells after yellow fever vaccination. Per germline, CDR1 ENHRY and CDR2 SYGVKD. V trimming: 2 bases; J trimming: 8 bases; junction bases outside the gene matches: 11. CDR3 length: 16 residues. TCRdb reanalysed the 5' RACE reads using MiXCR and keeps one entry per CDR3 protein. The sample has hundreds of thousands of distinct CDR3 sequences; roughly 13% are singletons. This clonotype was detected a few times. The receptor comes from a young man who received the YFV17D yellow fever vaccine. The rearrangement links TRBV10-3 to TRBJ2-1; TRBD1 matches 8 bases. The sequencing here drew on PBMCs, taken on the day of the yellow fever booster vaccination. DNA of the CDR3: TGTGCCATCAGTGAGCTTAGTGGCAGGGGGCATCATGAGCAGTTCTTC. Residues: CAISELSGRGHHEQFF.